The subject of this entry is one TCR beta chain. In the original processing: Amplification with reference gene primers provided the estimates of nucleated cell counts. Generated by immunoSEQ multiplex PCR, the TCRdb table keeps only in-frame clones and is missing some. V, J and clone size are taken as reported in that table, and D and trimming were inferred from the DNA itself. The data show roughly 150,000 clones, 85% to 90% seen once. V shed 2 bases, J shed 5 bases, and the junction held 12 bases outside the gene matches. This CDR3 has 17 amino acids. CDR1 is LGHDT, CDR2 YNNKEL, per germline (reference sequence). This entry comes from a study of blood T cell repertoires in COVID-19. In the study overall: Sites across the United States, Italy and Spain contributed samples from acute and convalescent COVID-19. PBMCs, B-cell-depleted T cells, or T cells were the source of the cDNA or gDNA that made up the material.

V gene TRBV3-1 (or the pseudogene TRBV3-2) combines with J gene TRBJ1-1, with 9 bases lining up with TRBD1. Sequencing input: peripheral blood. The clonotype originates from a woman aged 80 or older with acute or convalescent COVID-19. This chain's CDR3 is CASSQIPGQGGGTEAFF. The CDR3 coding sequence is TGTGCCAGCAGCCAAATTCCGGGACAGGGAGGTGGAACTGAAGCTTTCTTT.